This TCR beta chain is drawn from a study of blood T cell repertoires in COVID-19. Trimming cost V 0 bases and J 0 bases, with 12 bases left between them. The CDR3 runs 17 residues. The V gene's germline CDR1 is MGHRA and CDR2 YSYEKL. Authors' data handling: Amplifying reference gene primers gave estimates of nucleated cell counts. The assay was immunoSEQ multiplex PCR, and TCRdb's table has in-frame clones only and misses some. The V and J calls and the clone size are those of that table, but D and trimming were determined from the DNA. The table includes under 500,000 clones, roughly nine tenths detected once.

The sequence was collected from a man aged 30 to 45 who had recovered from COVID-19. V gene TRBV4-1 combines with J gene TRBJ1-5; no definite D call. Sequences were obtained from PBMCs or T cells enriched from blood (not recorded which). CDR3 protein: CASSQDQAGYSNQPQHF. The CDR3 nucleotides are TGCGCCAGCAGCCAAGATCAAGCGGGGTATAGCAATCAGCCCCAGCATTTT.